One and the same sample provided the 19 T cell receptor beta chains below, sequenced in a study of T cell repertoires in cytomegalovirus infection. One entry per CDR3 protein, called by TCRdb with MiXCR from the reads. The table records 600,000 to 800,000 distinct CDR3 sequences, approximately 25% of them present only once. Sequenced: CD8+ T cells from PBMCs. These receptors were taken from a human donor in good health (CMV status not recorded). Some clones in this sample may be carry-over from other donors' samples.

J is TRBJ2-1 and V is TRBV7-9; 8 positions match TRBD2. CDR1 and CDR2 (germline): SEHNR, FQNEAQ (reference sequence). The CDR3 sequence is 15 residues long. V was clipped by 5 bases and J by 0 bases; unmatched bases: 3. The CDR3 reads CASSDRGGSYNEQFF. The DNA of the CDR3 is TGTGCCAGCAGCGACCGGGGGGGCTCCTACAATGAGCAGTTCTTC.

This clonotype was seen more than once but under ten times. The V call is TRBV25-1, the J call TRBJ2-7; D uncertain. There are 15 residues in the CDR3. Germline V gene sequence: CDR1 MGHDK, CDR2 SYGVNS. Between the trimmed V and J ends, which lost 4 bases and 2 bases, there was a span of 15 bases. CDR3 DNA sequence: TGTGCCAGCAGTGCGGACCTAATAACCGCCTACGAGCAGTACTTC. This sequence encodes CASSADLITAYEQYF.

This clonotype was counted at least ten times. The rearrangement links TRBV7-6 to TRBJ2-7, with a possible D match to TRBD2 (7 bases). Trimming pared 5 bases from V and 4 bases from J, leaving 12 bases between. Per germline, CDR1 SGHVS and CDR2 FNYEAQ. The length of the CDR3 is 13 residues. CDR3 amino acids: CASSPGEGYEQYV. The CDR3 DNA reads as TGTGCCAGCAGCCCAGGGGAGGGATACGAGCAGTACGTC.

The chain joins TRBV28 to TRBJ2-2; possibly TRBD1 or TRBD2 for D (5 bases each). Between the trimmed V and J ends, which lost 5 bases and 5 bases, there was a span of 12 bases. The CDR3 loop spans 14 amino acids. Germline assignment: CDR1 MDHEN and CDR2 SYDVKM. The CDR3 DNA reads TGTGCCAGCAGTGGGACGGTTCGGACCGGGGAGCTGTTTTTT. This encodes CASSGTVRTGELFF.

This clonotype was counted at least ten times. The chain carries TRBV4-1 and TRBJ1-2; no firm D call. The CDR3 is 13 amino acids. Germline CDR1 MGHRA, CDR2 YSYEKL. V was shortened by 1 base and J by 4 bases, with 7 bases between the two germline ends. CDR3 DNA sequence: TGCGCCAGCAGCCAAGGCCTTGGCTATGGCTACACCTTC. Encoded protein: CASSQGLGYGYTF.

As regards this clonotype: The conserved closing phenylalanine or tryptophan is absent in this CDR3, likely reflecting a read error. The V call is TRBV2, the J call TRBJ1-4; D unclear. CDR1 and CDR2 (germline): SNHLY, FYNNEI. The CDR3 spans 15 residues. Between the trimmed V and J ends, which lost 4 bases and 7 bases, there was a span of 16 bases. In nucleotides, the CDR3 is TGTGCCAGCAGTGCGCCCCGGGGATCAAGTGAAAAACTGTTTTTG. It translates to CASSAPRGSSEKLFL.

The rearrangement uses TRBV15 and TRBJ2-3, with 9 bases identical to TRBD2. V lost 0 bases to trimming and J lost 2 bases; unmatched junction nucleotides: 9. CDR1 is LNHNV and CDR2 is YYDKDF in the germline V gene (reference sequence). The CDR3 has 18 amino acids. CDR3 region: CATSRDQGSGGNTDTQYF. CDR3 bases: TGTGCCACCAGCAGAGATCAAGGCAGCGGGGGGAACACAGATACGCAGTATTTT.

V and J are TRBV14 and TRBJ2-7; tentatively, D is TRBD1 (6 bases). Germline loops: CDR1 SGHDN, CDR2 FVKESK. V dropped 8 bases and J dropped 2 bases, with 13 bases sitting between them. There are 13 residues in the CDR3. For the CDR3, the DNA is TGTGCCAGCTCGACAGGTTCCCCCTACGAGCAGTACTTC. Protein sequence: CASSTGSPYEQYF.

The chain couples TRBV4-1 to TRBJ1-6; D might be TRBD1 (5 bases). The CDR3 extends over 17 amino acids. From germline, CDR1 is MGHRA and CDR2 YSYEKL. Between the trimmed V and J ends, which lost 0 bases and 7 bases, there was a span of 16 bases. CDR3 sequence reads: CASSQDGSPKGNSPLHF. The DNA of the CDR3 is TGCGCCAGCAGCCAAGATGGGTCACCGAAGGGGAATTCACCCCTCCACTTT.

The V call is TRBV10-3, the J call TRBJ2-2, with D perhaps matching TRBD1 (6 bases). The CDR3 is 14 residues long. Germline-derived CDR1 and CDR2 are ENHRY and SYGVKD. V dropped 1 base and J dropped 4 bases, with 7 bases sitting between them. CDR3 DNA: TGTGCCATCAGTGAGTGGGGGCCCACCGGGGAGCTGTTTTTT. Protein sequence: CAISEWGPTGELFF.

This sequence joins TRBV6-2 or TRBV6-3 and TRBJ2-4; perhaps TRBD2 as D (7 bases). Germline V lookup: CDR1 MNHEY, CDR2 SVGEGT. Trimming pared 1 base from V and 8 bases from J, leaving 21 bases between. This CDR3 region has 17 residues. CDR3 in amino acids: CASSYYRQEARGDIQYF. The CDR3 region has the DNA TGTGCCAGCAGTTACTATCGACAGGAGGCCCGGGGGGACATTCAGTACTTC.

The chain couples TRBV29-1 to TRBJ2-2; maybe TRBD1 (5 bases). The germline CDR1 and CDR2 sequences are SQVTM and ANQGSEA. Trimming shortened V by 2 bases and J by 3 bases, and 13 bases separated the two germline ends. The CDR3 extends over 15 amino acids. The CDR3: CSVEWGTGHTGELFF. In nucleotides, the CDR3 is TGCAGCGTTGAATGGGGTACAGGTCACACCGGGGAGCTGTTTTTT.

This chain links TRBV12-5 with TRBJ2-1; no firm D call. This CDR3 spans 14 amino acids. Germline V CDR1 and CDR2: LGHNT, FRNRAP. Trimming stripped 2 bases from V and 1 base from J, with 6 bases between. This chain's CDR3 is CASGLLGSYNEQFF. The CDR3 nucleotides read TGTGCTAGTGGTTTGTTAGGTTCCTACAATGAGCAGTTCTTC.

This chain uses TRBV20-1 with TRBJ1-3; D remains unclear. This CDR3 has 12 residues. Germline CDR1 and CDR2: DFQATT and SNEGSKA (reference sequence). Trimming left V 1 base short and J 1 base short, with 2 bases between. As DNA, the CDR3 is TGCAGTGCTAGAGGGTCTGGAAACACCATATATTTT. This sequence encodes CSARGSGNTIYF.

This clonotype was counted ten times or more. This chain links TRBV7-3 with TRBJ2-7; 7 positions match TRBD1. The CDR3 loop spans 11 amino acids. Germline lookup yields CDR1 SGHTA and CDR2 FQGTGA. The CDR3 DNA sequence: TGTGCCAGCAGCCCTCAGACAGGGAGTCACGTC. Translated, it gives CASSPQTGSHV.

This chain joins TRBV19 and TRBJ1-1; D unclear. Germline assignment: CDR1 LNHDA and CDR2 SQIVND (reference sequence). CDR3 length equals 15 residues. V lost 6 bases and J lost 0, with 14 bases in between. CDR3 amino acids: CASRSGWQMNTEAFF. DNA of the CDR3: TGTGCCAGTAGGTCCGGGTGGCAGATGAACACTGAAGCTTTCTTT.

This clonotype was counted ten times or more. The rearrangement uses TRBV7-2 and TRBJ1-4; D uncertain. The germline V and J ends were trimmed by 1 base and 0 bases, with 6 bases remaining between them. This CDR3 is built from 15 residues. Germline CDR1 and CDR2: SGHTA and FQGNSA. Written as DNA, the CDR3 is TGTGCCAGCAGCTTAGTGACTGCAACTAATGAAAAACTGTTTTTT. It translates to CASSLVTATNEKLFF.

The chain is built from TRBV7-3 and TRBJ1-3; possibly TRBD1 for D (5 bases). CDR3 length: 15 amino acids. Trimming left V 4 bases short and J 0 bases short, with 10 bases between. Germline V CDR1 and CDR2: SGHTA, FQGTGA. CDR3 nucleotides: TGTGCCAGCAGCTCCGACGGGACCTCTGGAAACACCATATATTTT. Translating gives CASSSDGTSGNTIYF.

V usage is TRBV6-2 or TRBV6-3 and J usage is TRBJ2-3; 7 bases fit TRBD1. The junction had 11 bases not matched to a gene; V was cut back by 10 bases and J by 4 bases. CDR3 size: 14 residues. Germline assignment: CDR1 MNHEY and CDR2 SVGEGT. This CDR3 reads CAIREQGSADTQYF. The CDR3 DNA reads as TGTGCCATCCGGGAACAGGGGAGCGCAGATACGCAGTATTTT.